This TCR beta chain was found in a study of human T cells and chemical hapten exposure (dated by TCRdb to about 2021). Looking at the study overall: For sensitization, 2% DPC in acetone was applied to a 2 cm by 2 cm area of upper inner arm skin. Blood was sampled from patients pre-sensitization (week 0) and at 2, 6 and about 24 weeks after DPC sensitization. The libraries were sequenced as a pool, and the TCR yield per sample differed mostly because of small variations in library volumes within the pool. Patch tests used Finn chambers with 0.01% DPC on the upper back, scored after 6 days by International Contact Dermatitis Research Group standards. The mostly female patient cohort included alopecia areata with under or over 50% scalp involvement, alopecia totalis and alopecia universalis. Patients additionally received weekly therapeutic DPC doses to the scalp throughout the approximately 24-week study period. Under 30 alopecia patients gave blood for TCR sequencing at one to four time points (pre-sensitization, 2, 6 and 24 weeks). This study followed changes in the peripheral blood TCR repertoire in vivo during primary and secondary sensitization of alopecia patients to the hapten diphenylcyclopropenone (DPC).

A few counts support this clonotype. No antigen is known for it. Base-call qualities are not available, and no considerably larger clone is one nucleotide away. The sample's time point label, in plain terms: patch test 3, about 24 weeks after DPC sensitization. This sample's treatment or condition label indicates: therapeutic diphenylcyclopropenone sensitization with weekly scalp DPC. At every patch-test visit, the blood draw took place before the patch test was put on. Patients were considered eligible if aged 18 to 70, diagnosed with alopecia and deemed suitable for DPC therapy, and patients were excluded if pregnant. Unfractionated whole blood was collected in Tempus Blood RNA tubes, and total RNA was extracted from that blood. Libraries were constructed by RACE. Reads for this sample came from a NextSeq 500. During library preparation, unique molecular identifiers were attached to individual cDNA molecules so that TCRs could be counted quantitatively and reproducibly. Each blood RNA sample was used to sequence both TCR alpha and TCR beta chains. Under the source paper's analysis protocol: A median of approximately 96,000 TCRs per sample was observed, with a range of about 23,224 to 700,000. V, J and CDR3 annotation of the TCR reads was performed with the Decombinator software suite. For PS versus PT1 abundance plots, all samples were subsampled to the same number of TCRs (28,000). TCRs were defined as expanded if absent before sensitization and observed at least eight times at the 2-week time point. The public reads were quality trimmed at Q25 with fastp and then assembled into clones with MiXCR by TCRdb, keeping productive beta chains. For every CDR3 protein sequence, its rows merge into one entry that carries the most common genes and DNA. The V and J calls come from TCRdb's annotation, not from the publication. Recorded for this sample are tens of thousands of distinct CDR3 sequences; 9.9% of them occurred a single time. Roughly 15% of the sample is taken by the ten largest.

V and J are truncated by 10 bases and 6 bases respectively, leaving an intervening sequence of 19 bases. The cysteine opens and the phenylalanine closes a CDR3 of 13 amino acids. CDR3 DNA only is kept here, 39 bases in frame from base 1. The research as a whole found: Significantly more large CDR3 similarity clusters were formed by expanded TCRs than by pre-sensitization or healthy control sets, consistent with antigen-driven responses. Patch test score was positively correlated with the number of PT1 expanded TCRs, with significance at thresholds 8, 16 and 32 but not at 4. No change with DPC sensitization was found in the number of TCRs above 1 in 1000 frequency, and no evidence of global repertoire structure alterations was found. After repeated subsampling, the strength of the expansion versus patch-test correlation and the threshold at which it became significant changed. Because all patients had alopecia, a presumed autoimmune disease, the immune response of the patients might differ from that of healthy individuals.

Sequenced material: whole blood, taken in connection with sensitization to the hapten diphenylcyclopropenone (DPC). The sequence derives from a woman aged 40 to 49 with alopecia areata. Some clones in this sample may be carry-over from other donors' samples. This receptor chain uses TRBV12-3 or TRBV12-4 and TRBJ2-7, with TRBD2 perhaps the D gene, on 7 matching bases. The nucleotides read TGTGCCACAGCAGGGCGGGGGCAAGTCGAGCAGTACTTC. Its protein product is CATAGRGQVEQYF.